The source of this TCR beta chain is a study of spatial heterogeneity in lung cancer. Overall study: Detected sequences consistently included more beta-chain ones than alpha-chain ones. Points from the study as a whole: Resection saw ubiquitous expanded tumor TCRs appear in blood more than follow-up did.

A single record per CDR3 protein comes from TCRdb applying MiXCR to the 5' RACE reads. Among around 89,000 distinct CDR3 sequences listed, approximately 12% were seen once. Time point described: sample taken at primary tumor resection. Unsorted whole RNA from tumor, nontumor lung or frozen PBMC underwent sequencing. Of note for this clonotype: As yet, its antigen is unknown.

The CDR3 totals 14 residues. The V end lost 3 bases, the J end lost 7 bases, and 16 bases lay between the germline ends. Germline CDR1 and CDR2: SGHAT and FQDESV (reference sequence). Sequenced here: PBMCs, sampled at surgery. The V gene is TRBV11-1, the J gene TRBJ2-7; TRBD2 is a possible D gene (6 bases). This TCR was sampled from a male donor with early-stage non-small cell lung cancer. The CDR3 DNA reads TGTGCCAGCAGCTTGGAGGGATCAATGAGGGAGCAGTACTTC. This codes for CASSLEGSMREQYF.